The text below deals with one TCR beta chain. Which antigen it targets is not known. One junction end does not reproduce the germline sequence, and a read error may be involved. The protocol used for the library was the immunoSEQ multiplex PCR assay. For the multiplex PCR, a mixture combining 60 forward primers for TCR Vbeta segments and 13 reverse primers for TCR Jbeta segments was used. Amplification of the CDR3 region of rearranged TCR beta genes was performed with a multiplex PCR assay on genomic DNA. On the Illumina HiSeq System, the amplified TCR beta libraries were sequenced as 87-base-pair reads. Concerning the study's data processing: Across the 500 to 700 repertoires, a later analysis counted 78 million or so unique TCR beta chains, 9.5 million to 13 million of which were shared by at least two donors. Raw reads were error-corrected and collapsed into unique sequences by a nearest-neighbor algorithm in which closely related sequences were merged to remove PCR and sequencing errors. V, D and J gene segments were assigned by aligning CDR3 sequences to IMGT reference sequences. For a sequence to be retained, a match of at least six nucleotides was required to both a V gene segment and a J gene segment. A rearrangement counted as productive if the CDR3 had no stop codons and remained in frame with V and J, and every other rearrangement counted as non-productive. CDR3 was defined by IMGT convention, running from the second conserved V-encoded cysteine to the conserved J-encoded phenylalanine. In an earlier analysis of more than 550 of the donors, sequences lacking an unambiguous match to a single V gene segment were excluded. In an earlier analysis of 587 of the donors, a V segment was called functional when productive rearrangements were above 56.7%, and segregating when the standard deviation between donors exceeded 5%. A statistical classification framework was developed to diagnose cytomegalovirus status using the catalog of TCR beta chain sequences. A later analysis assigned V and J genes by comparing TCR nucleotide sequences with IMGT/GENE-DB human TR gene sequences. The TCRdist pipeline was used in a later analysis to assign CDR3 sequences and most-parsimonious VDJ recombination scenarios. In a later analysis, each TCR beta chain was defined by its CDR3 amino acid sequence together with its V-gene family, and reads without a unique V-gene family were excluded. A later analysis removed 592 highly shared, low-generation-probability nucleotide sequences to deal with suspected cross-contamination and a sequencing artifact. In a later analysis, a clonal expansion index for each public chain was calculated from normalized within-repertoire ranks of inferred template counts. A later analysis computed generation probabilities with a VDJ recombination model fitted to out-of-frame rearrangements, and checked the results against IGoR. In a later analysis, hypergeometric tests were used to score TCR-TCR, TCR-HLA and TCR-CMV co-occurrence, with a repertoire-size bias correction applied to TCR pairs. False discovery rates were estimated in a later analysis by permuting HLA or CMV assignments 20 times. In a later analysis, co-occurring TCRs were grouped using DBSCAN, and TCRdist sequence similarity was added for clustering within HLA-allele-positive subsets. Repertoires with fewer than 30,000 or more than 120,000 public chains, plus five repertoires with anomalous nucleotide sharing, were excluded from co-occurrence clustering. TCRdb provides this immuneACCESS table in a form limited to in-frame rearrangements. Some clones are lacking; in checked studies, under half of them reflect an unresolved V gene, and why the rest are absent is not known. V, J and clone size were drawn from that table, and D and trimming were deduced from the DNA. For this sample the table gives approximately 190,000 clones, of which 75% to 85% were detected only once. The ten largest clones add up to approximately 0.74% of the sample.

The data were obtained in a study of cytomegalovirus exposure and HLA in healthy donors (dated 2017 in TCRdb). About the study as a whole: According to an earlier analysis of 587 of the donors, some 170 million T cells yielded roughly 110 million unique TCR beta sequences and about 280 Gb of sequence data. Roughly 5 DR-DQ haplotypes were handled as single units for association and clustering, since linkage in the cohort was strong. Among a few hundred genotyped donors of the cohort, an average of about 240,000 unique TCR beta nucleotide sequences were sequenced per donor, around 20% of them non-productive. An early release covering roughly 640 HLA-typed donors comprised about 300 gigabases of sequencing data and roughly 85 million unique TCR sequences. The later analysis used no new phenotypic data to find candidate immune exposures, relying instead on TCR beta sequences and their occurrence across donors. Donor age, sex, ethnicity and CMV serostatus were compiled alongside the repertoire data. An earlier analysis of around 640 of the donors used high-throughput TCR beta sequencing to judge whether each TCR beta V gene segment behaved as functional or pseudogenic. Along with the approximately 650-subject first cohort, a separate validation cohort of over a hundred different subjects was used. Both class I and class II loci were covered by HLA typing, at four-digit resolution. Typing coverage varied by locus: about 620-630 donors for A, B, C, DRB1 and DQB1; roughly 500 for DQA1; nearly 610 for DPA1; around 450 for DPB1. Every repertoire in the discovery cohort had been generated on one and the same sequencing platform. The study combined high-throughput TCR immunosequencing, statistical association of individual TCRs with disease status, and machine learning to predict cytomegalovirus infection status. The T cell repertoires of 666 subjects were profiled by immunosequencing and related to cytomegalovirus serostatus. The genetic ancestry cluster associated with self-reported Caucasian donors included 81% of the roughly 400 genotyped donors. Genome-wide SNP genotypes for about 65% of the roughly 670 donors were used in a later genetic analysis, which treated that subset as a discovery cohort. The study aimed to test whether cataloging public T cell receptors could reveal signatures of past pathogen exposure. A later analysis re-analyzed previously published TCR beta repertoires from about 600 donors and added high-resolution HLA genotyping to study TCR occurrence patterns.

Beyond this particular receptor, the publication reports: Correlated functional status among segregating V segments might reflect linkage disequilibrium, but an unknown experimental factor could not be ruled out. At a false discovery rate of 0.05, a later analysis linked 16,000 or so TCR beta sequences to specific HLA alleles. HLA typing was unavailable for some donors at each locus, so association tests used only the typed subset. Assigning TCR associations to individual alleles was difficult when HLA alleles, especially DR and DQ, strongly co-occurred. In the study, some 160 TCR beta chains were listed as associated with cytomegalovirus. According to the authors, the approach could potentially be generalized to other disease states and immunological phenotypes. According to a later analysis, most CMV-associated TCR beta chains appeared to be HLA-restricted, and the HLA associations seemed to be driven largely by CMV exposure. While some public TCRs were present in many individuals, most TCR sequences turned up only very rarely across donors. In an earlier analysis of under 600 of the donors, most TCR beta V segments were observed in productive rearrangements about 87% or about 30% of the time, broadly matching IMGT annotations. An association between a missense DCLRE1C variant and V-gene and J-gene trimming of TCR beta chains was found in a later genetic analysis and replicated in an independent cohort. CMV serostatus was the only immune exposure information available for the cohort. A few of the identified cytomegalovirus-associated TCR beta chains were confirmed in vitro to be specific for cytomegalovirus antigens. According to a later genetic analysis, donors in an Asian-associated ancestry cluster had fewer N-insertions in productive TCRs than the approximately 690-donor mean. A cluster of highly shared sequence variants was judged likely to be a technical artifact of the sequencing pipeline. According to a later analysis, TCR association rates differed among HLA loci, with DRB1 alleles showing the most associated TCRs and HLA-C alleles showing the fewest. In both the original and validation cohorts, the classifier was reported to diagnose cytomegalovirus status with high specificity and sensitivity. In this cohort, only TCR beta chains were sequenced, and detectable features were limited by the absence of alpha or paired-chain data. Because counts were too low, 15 to 20 rarely observed V segments, including chromosome 9 orphons, were excluded from the earlier analysis of fewer than 650 of the donors. According to a later analysis, parvovirus B19, influenza, CMV and Epstein-Barr virus appeared linked to several top co-occurrence clusters. Presence/absence analyses assumed roughly uniform sequencing depth across donors, an assumption that may not hold. A further reported finding was that TCR beta sequences accurately predicted the HLA-A and HLA-B alleles for most subjects in the first cohort. A later analysis found that HLA-associated TCR beta chains were more clonally expanded and had lower generation probabilities than equally common non-associated chains.

The cohort consisted of 666 healthy bone marrow donors. At the time of sampling, every cohort member was nominally healthy, though immune exposures that went unrecorded were likely present. The donor tested CMV seronegative and was one of the 352 seronegative cohort members. Every donor gave a peripheral blood sample, and the peripheral blood mononuclear cells from that sample were used for TCR beta sequencing. Genomic DNA extraction from the blood cell samples was performed with the Qiagen DNeasy Blood Extraction Kit. This receptor was taken from a young woman in good health and CMV-seronegative. The material sequenced was PBMCs.

The DNA sequence reads TGTGCCAGCAGCTTACGAGGGAACCCTGAAGCTTTCTTT. Its protein is CASSLRGNPEAFF. The V and J genes are TRBV7-9 and TRBJ1-1, with the D segment identity uncertain. Per the germline V gene (reference sequence), SEHNR is the CDR1 and FQNEAQ is the CDR2. The CDR3 contains 13 residues, cysteine and phenylalanine counted. Only the CDR3 portion is preserved as DNA: 39 bases, with reading frame beginning at the first base.